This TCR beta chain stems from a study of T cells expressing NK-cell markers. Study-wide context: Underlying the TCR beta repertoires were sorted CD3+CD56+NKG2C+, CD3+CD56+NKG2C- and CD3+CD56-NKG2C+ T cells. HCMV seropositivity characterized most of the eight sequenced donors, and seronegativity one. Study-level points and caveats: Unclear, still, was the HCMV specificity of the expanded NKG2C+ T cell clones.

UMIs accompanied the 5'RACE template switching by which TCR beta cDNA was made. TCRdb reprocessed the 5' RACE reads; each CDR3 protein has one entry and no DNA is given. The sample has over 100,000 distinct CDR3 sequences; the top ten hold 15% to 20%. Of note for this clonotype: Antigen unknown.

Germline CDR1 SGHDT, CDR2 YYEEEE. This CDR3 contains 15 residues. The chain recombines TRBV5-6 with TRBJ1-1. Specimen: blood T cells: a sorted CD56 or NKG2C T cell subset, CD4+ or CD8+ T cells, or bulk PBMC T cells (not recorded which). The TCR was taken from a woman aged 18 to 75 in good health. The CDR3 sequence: CASSLESAVNTEAFF.